What follows are 19 T cell receptor beta chains derived from one specimen sequenced in a study of OX40 agonist ivuxolimab in advanced cancers. Clones were sequenced by immunoSEQ multiplex PCR, and TCRdb holds only the in-frame ones, with some missing. The table records tens of thousands of clones, over 80% of them present only once. Sample: CD4+ or CD8+ T cells sorted from blood, taken in a trial of the OX40 agonist ivuxolimab. These receptors were taken from an adult with an advanced solid tumor such as melanoma, head and neck, liver or kidney cancer.

This chain connects TRBV7-2 to TRBJ1-2, with TRBD1 matching over 7 bases. V gave up 1 base and J gave up 7 bases; unmatched junction bases: 6. The CDR3 extends over 14 amino acids. Germline CDR1 and CDR2: SGHTA and FQGNSA. Written as DNA, the CDR3 is TGTGCCAGCAGCTTAGTTGAGGGGGCGCGTGGCTACACCTTC. Translated, it gives CASSLVEGARGYTF.

The CDR3, as DNA: TGTGCCAGCGTTCGGAGGCATCCTGCAACTAATGAAAAACTGTTTTTT. Translated, it gives CASVRRHPATNEKLFF. This chain uses TRBV6-8 with TRBJ1-4; D call uncertain. CDR3 length: 16 amino acids. Trimming pared 8 bases from V and 0 bases from J, leaving 16 bases between. Germline CDR1 MNHGY, CDR2 SAAAGT.

The gene calls are TRBV28 and TRBJ2-7; TRBD1 might be the D (6 bases). The V gene's germline CDR1 is MDHEN and CDR2 SYDVKM. CDR3 length: 14 amino acids. Trimming took off 3 bases at V and 6 bases at J, with 15 bases between the two ends. The CDR3 is CASSLVGAGREQYF. CDR3 in DNA: TGTGCCAGCAGTTTGGTGGGGGCAGGTCGCGAGCAGTACTTC.

The V gene is TRBV12-5, the J gene TRBJ2-7; 8 bases agree with TRBD1. Germline V gene lookup returns CDR1 LGHNT and CDR2 FRNRAP. Trimming at V came to 7 bases and at J to 0 bases, leaving 11 bases not matched to a gene. The CDR3 sequence is 16 residues long. The CDR3 sequence is CASVLELGTGSYEQYF. The CDR3, as DNA: TGTGCTAGTGTTCTCGAACTCGGGACAGGCTCCTACGAGCAGTACTTC.

The V and J genes are TRBV30 and TRBJ2-7; no definite D call. V lost 4 bases to trimming and J lost 1 base, with 5 bases between them. Germline V lookup: CDR1 GTSNPN, CDR2 SVGIG (reference sequence). The CDR3 is 11 residues long. The CDR3 DNA reads as TGTGCCTGGATGCGTTCCTACGAGCAGTACTTC. Protein sequence: CAWMRSYEQYF.

The chain employs TRBV7-2 and TRBJ2-3; 7 bases match TRBD2. The CDR3 runs to 16 residues. CDR1 SGHTA and CDR2 FQGNSA come from the germline V gene. After removal of 1 base from V and 1 base from J, the junction contained 5 bases not matched to a gene. The CDR3 sequence: CASSLGSSGGTDTQYF. In DNA form, the CDR3 reads TGTGCCAGCAGCTTAGGATCTAGCGGCGGCACAGATACGCAGTATTTT. The whole variable domain, remainder taken from reference TRBV7-2 and TRBJ2-3, is GAGVSQSPSNKVTEKGKDVELRCDPISGHTALYWYRQSLGQGLEFLIYFQGNSAPDKSGLPSDRFSAERTGGSVSTLTIQRTQQEDSAVYLCASSLGSSGGTDTQYFGPGTRLTVL.

The J gene is TRBJ2-5, the V gene TRBV29-1; D possibly corresponds to TRBD2 (5 bases). The length of the CDR3 is 13 residues. Trimming took off 1 base at V and 3 bases at J, with 9 bases between the two ends. Germline-derived CDR1 and CDR2 are SQVTM and ANQGSEA. CDR3 protein: CSVEVVAKETQYF. The CDR3 DNA sequence: TGCAGCGTTGAAGTCGTAGCGAAAGAGACCCAGTACTTC.

This clone occurred a few times. DNA of the CDR3: TGCGCCAGCGCCCGGACAGTAGCCGAGCAGTACTTC. This sequence encodes CASARTVAEQYF. The J gene is TRBJ2-7, the V gene TRBV10-1, with D perhaps matching TRBD1 (6 bases). The CDR3 has 12 amino acids. The V gene's germline CDR1 is WNHNN and CDR2 SYGVQD (reference sequence). Trimming left V 8 bases short and J 6 bases short, with 14 bases between.

The chain combines TRBV19 with TRBJ2-1; 13 bases line up with TRBD2. The V gene end was trimmed by 10 bases and the J gene end by 7 bases; junction bases not matched to a gene: 4. The CDR3 extends over 13 amino acids. CDR1 LNHDA and CDR2 SQIVND come from the germline V gene (reference sequence). The CDR3 bases are TGTGCCACCGGGACTAGCGGGGTTAATGAGCAGTTCTTC. Translation gives CATGTSGVNEQFF.

This sequence joins TRBV18 and TRBJ1-2; TRBD1 might be the D (5 bases). V was pared by 3 bases and J by 9 bases, with 17 bases between. The germline gives CDR1 KGHSH, CDR2 LQKENI. The CDR3 has 14 amino acids. In nucleotides, the CDR3 is TGTGCCAGCTCACCGATTGGGACGCTGGGGAGCTACACCTTC. This codes for CASSPIGTLGSYTF. Drawing the rest from reference TRBV18 and TRBJ1-2, the complete variable domain is NAGVMQNPRHLVRRRGQEARLRCSPMKGHSHVYWYRQLPEEGLKFMVYLQKENIIDESGMPKERFSAEFPKEGPSILRIQQVVRGDSAAYFCASSPIGTLGSYTFGSGTRLTVV.

This chain joins TRBV28 and TRBJ1-1; 8 positions match TRBD1. Trimming cost V 3 bases and J 0 bases; bases outside gene matches: 3. CDR3 length: 15 residues. The germline CDR1 and CDR2 sequences are MDHEN and SYDVKM. CDR3 coding DNA: TGTGCCAGCAGTTTGGACAGGGCTGTGAACACTGAAGCTTTCTTT. Protein product: CASSLDRAVNTEAFF.

This clone was counted a single time. The rearrangement uses TRBV5-4 and TRBJ2-7, with 13 bases fitting TRBD2. Germline CDR1 SGHNT, CDR2 YYREEE (reference sequence). The CDR3 loop spans 16 amino acids. The ends lost 4 bases at V and 2 bases at J; junction bases unmatched: 6. Written as DNA, the CDR3 is TGTGCCAGCAGCCTGGGGACTAGCGGGGTAACCTACGAGCAGTACTTC. Amino acids: CASSLGTSGVTYEQYF.

The rearrangement uses TRBV5-8 and TRBJ1-6; D may be TRBD1 (5 bases). CDR1 and CDR2 from the germline V gene are SGHTS and YDEGEE. V dropped 4 bases and J dropped 8 bases, with 16 bases sitting between them. This CDR3 contains 15 residues. Written as DNA, the CDR3 is TGTGCCAGCAGCATACAACCGGCGGGGGATTCACCCCTCCACTTT. It specifies CASSIQPAGDSPLHF.

The chain is built from TRBV6-6 and TRBJ2-7; D remains ambiguous. With 8 bases removed from V and 2 bases from J, the gap between germline ends came to 13 bases. This CDR3 spans 13 amino acids. Germline values: CDR1 MNHNY, CDR2 SVGAGI (reference sequence). CDR3 loop: CASGQVFTYEQYF. CDR3 sequence (DNA): TGTGCCAGCGGGCAGGTTTTTACCTACGAGCAGTACTTC.

This sequence joins TRBV4-2 and TRBJ1-4, with 10 bases aligning to TRBD1. From germline, CDR1 is LGHNA and CDR2 YNFKEQ. The CDR3 spans 14 residues. The V gene end was trimmed by 4 bases and the J gene end by 8 bases; junction bases not matched to a gene: 4. The CDR3 is CASSPDRGGEKLFF. CDR3 DNA sequence: TGTGCCAGCAGCCCGGACAGGGGGGGCGAAAAACTGTTTTTT.

For this clone: A read error may produce the germline difference seen at one junction end. The gene calls are TRBV2 and TRBJ1-5; a weak D match, TRBD1 (6 bases). CDR3 length equals 14 residues. Germline CDR1 reads SNHLY; CDR2 reads FYNNEI. The CDR3 DNA reads TGCGCCAGCAGCCAACCGGACAGAAATCAGCCCCAGCATTTT. Its translation: CASSQPDRNQPQHF.

The chain is built from TRBV28 and TRBJ1-5, with 9 bases identical to TRBD1. V was pared by 6 bases and J by 7 bases, with 4 bases of the junction left unmatched. Germline CDR1 is MDHEN and CDR2 is SYDVKM. The CDR3 spans 13 residues. CDR3 in DNA: TGTGCCAGCAGAACAGGGGGCTGGCAGCCCCAGCATTTT. Amino acid sequence: CASRTGGWQPQHF.

In nucleotides, the CDR3 is TGCGCCAGCAGCCAAAAGACAGGGAGGAACACTGAAGCTTTCTTT. Translation: CASSQKTGRNTEAFF. V gene TRBV5-1 combines with J gene TRBJ1-1; 7 bases match TRBD1. The CDR3 consists of 15 residues. V was clipped by 4 bases and J by 1 base; unmatched bases: 7. In germline, CDR1 is SGHRS, CDR2 YFSETQ.

The V call is TRBV7-3, the J call TRBJ2-3; D is unresolved. V lost 1 base, J lost 1 base, and 6 bases lay in between. The length of the CDR3 is 14 residues. CDR1 SGHTA and CDR2 FQGTGA come from the germline V gene. The CDR3 DNA is TGTGCCAGCAGCTTAAATGGGGGCACAGATACGCAGTATTTT. It yields the protein CASSLNGGTDTQYF.